This paragraph reports one T cell receptor beta chain. Its antigen remains unidentified. No qualities accompany the bases; no much larger clone lies one base away. Trimming leaves V shorter by 3 bases and J shorter by 8 bases, with the junction holding 4 bases beyond the gene matches. CDR1 and CDR2 are read off the germline V gene (reference sequence) as LNHDA and SQIVND. Taken from cysteine to phenylalanine, the CDR3 has 13 residues. The read is trimmed to its CDR3 DNA, 39 bases read in frame from base 1. The sample belongs to a study of blood T cell repertoires in COVID-19 (dated by TCRdb to 2018 to 2020). For context, the study as a whole: Collaborator samples came from the United States, Italy and Spain and covered acute and convalescent phases of COVID-19. The samples were drawn from two sources: the first 160 participants of the ongoing ImmuneRACE study, and 950 to 1,500 subjects contributed by 6 global collaborators. Where HLA class I and class II types were available, the types were taken from metadata supplied by the sample provider, not from assay-based typing. Deeply sampled blood TCRbeta repertoires from subjects exposed to, actively infected with, or recovered from COVID-19 were included in the dataset. Sample metadata almost always included a de-identified subject ID, COVID-19 status, age in years and sex. The repertoires were released in a freely available public database meant as a resource for research on the immune response to SARS-CoV-2. The prospective study material was composed of cDNA or gDNA derived from T cells, B-cell-depleted T cells, or PBMCs.

Here is what the overall study found, with its caveats: The amount of clinical and demographic metadata varied by source and participant and was provided uncurated.

Collaborating institutions collected whole blood in K2EDTA tubes following their own protocols. For TCRbeta analysis, collaborators shipped samples in one of three forms: frozen whole blood, isolated PBMCs, or DNA extracted from either of those sample types. The immunoSEQ Assay, a bias-controlled multiplex PCR, was used to amplify TCRbeta CDR3 regions from genomic DNA. Turning to the authors' computational methods: The number of nucleated cells in each sample was estimated from the amplification of reference gene primers within the assay. Sequence reads were collapsed and filtered to measure the absolute abundance of every unique TCRbeta CDR3 rearrangement. For each sample, productive Simpson clonality was calculated as the square root of Simpson's diversity index over productive rearrangements. TCRdb mirrors the immuneACCESS table, restricted to in-frame sequences. Some clones are absent from its copies; in checked studies, under half trace to an unresolved V gene, and the reason for the others is unknown. V and J calls and clone size are as listed in that table; D and trimming were resolved from the DNA. The sample profile shows about 140,000 clones; about four fifths of them were found once. The top ten clonotypes cover about 1.6% of the sample.

The sequence was collected from a human donor in a cohort sampled during active COVID-19. Sequencing was performed on peripheral blood. Recombination joined TRBV19 with TRBJ2-1; the central 7 bases match TRBD1. CDR3 protein: CASSIGTVHEQFF. In nucleotide form, the sequence is TGTGCCAGTAGTATCGGGACAGTCCATGAGCAGTTCTTC. The entire variable domain, with the stretches around the CDR3 drawn from the reference TRBV19 and TRBJ2-1 proteins, is DGGITQSPKYLFRKEGQNVTLSCEQNLNHDAMYWYRQDPGQGLRLIYYSQIVNDFQKGDIAEGYSVSREKKESFPLTVTSAQKNPTAFYLCASSIGTVHEQFFGPGTRLTVL.